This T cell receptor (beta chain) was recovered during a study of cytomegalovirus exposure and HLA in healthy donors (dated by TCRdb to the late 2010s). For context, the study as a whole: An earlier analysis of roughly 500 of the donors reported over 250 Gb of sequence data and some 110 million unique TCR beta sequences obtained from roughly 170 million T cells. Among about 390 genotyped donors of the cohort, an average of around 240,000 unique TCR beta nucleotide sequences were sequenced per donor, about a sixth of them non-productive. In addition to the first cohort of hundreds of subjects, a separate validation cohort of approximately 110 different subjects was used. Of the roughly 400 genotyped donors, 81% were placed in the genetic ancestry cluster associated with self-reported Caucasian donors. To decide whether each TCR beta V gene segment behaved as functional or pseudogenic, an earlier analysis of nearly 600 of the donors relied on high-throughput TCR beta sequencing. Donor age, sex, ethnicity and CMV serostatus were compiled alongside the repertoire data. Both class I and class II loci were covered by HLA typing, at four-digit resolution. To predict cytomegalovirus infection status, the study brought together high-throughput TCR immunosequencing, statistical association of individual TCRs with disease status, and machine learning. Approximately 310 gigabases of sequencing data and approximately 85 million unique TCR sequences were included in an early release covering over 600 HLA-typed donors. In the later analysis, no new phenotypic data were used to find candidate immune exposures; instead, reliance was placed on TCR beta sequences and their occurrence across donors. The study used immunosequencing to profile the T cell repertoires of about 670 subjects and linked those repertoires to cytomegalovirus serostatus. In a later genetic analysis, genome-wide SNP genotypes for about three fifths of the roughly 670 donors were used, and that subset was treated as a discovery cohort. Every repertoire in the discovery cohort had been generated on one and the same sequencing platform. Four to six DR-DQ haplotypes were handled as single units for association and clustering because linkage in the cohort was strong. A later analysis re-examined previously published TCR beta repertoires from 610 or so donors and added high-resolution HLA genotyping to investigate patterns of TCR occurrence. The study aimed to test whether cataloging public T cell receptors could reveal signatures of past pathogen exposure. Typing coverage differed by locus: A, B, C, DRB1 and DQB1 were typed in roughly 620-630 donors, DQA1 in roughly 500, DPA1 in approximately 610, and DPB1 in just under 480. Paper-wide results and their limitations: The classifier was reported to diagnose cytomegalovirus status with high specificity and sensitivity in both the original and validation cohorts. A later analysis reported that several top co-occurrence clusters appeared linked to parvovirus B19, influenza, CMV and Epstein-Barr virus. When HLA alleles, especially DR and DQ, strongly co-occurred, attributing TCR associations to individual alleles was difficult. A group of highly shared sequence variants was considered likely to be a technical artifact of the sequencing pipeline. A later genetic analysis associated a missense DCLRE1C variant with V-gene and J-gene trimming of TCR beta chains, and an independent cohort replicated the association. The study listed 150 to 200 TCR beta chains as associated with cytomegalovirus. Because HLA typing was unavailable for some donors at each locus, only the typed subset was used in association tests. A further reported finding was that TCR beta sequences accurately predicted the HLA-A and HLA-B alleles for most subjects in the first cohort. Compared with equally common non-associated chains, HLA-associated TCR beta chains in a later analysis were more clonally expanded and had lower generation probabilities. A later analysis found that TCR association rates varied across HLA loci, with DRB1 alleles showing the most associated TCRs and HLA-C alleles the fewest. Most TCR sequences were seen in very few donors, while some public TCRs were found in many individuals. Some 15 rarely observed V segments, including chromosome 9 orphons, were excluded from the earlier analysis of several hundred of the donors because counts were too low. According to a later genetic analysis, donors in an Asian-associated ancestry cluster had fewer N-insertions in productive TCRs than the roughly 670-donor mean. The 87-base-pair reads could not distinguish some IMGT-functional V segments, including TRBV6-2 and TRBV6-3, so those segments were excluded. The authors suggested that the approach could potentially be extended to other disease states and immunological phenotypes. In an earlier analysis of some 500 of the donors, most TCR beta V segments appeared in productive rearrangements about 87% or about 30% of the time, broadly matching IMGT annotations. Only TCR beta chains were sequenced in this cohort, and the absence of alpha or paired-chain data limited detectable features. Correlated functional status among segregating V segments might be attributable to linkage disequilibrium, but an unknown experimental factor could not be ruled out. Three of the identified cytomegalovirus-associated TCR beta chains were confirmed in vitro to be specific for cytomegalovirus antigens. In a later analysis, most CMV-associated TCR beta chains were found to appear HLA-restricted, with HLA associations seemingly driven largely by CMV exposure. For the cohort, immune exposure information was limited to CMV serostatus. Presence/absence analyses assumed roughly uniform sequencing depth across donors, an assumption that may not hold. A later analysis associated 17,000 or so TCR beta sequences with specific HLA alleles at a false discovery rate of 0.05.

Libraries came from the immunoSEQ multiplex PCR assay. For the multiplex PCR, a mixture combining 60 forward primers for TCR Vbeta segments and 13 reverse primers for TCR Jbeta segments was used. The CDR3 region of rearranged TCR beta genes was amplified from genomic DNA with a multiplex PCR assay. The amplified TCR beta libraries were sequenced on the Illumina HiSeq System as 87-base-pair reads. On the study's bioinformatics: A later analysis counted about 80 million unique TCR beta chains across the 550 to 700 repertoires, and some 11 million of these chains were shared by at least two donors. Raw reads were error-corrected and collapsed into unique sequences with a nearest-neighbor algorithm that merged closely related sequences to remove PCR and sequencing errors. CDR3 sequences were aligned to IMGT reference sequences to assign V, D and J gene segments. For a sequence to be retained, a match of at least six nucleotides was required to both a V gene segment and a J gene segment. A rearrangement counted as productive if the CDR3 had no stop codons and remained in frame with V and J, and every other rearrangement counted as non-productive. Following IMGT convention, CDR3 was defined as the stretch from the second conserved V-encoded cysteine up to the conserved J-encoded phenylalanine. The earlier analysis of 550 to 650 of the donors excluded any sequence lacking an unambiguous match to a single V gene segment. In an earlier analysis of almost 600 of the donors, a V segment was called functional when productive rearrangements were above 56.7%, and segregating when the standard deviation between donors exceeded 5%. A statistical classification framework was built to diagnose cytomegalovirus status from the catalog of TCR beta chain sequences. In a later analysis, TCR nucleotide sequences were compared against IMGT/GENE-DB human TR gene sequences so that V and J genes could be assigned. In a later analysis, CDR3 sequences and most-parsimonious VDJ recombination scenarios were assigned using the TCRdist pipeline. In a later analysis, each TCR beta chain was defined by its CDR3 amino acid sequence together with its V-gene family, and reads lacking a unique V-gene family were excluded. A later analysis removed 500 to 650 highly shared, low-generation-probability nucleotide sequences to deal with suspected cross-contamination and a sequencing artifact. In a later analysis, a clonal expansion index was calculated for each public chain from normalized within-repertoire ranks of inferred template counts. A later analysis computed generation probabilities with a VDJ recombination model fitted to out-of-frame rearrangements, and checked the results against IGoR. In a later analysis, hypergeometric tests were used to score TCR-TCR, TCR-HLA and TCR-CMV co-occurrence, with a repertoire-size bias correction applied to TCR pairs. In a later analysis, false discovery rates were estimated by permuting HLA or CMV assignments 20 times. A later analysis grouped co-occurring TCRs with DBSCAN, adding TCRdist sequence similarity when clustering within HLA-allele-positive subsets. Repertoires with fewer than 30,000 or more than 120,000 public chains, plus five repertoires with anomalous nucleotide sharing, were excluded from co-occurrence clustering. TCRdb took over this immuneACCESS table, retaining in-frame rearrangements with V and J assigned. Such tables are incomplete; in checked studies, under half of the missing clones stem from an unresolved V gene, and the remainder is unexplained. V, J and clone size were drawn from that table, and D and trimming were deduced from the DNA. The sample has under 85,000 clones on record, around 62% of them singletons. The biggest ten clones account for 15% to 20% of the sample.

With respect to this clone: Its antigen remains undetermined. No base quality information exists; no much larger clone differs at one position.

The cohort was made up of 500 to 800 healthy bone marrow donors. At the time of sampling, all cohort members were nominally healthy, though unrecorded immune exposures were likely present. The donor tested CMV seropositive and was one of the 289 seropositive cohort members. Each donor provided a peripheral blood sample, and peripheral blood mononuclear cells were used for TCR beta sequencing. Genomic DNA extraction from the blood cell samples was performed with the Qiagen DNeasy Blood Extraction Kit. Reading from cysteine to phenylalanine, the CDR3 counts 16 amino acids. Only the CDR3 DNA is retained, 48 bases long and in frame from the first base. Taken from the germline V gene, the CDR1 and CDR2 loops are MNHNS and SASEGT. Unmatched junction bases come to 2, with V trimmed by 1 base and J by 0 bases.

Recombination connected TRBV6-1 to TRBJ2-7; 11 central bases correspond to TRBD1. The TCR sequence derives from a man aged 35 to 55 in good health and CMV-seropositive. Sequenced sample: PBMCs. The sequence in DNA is TGTGCCAGCAGTGAAGTCGGGACAGGGGGCTCCTACGAGCAGTACTTC. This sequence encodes CASSEVGTGGSYEQYF.